Sequencing of this T cell receptor (beta chain) was carried out in a study of T cell responses to AZD1222 COVID-19 vaccine. Study summary: Some second doses came at about 4 weeks and others at about 12 weeks; these were pooled. Points from the study as a whole: Breadth and depth of Spike-specific TCRs rose after two AZD1222 doses.

Looked up from germline, CDR1 is LGHNA and CDR2 is YNFKEQ. This CDR3 has 15 residues. V lost 4 bases, J lost 4 bases, and 7 bases stayed unmatched. Points on this clone: Its specificity is not known.

TCRdb's copy holds only in-frame clones and misses some; the assay was immunoSEQ multiplex PCR. The sample yields tens of thousands of clones, around 80% seen once. The sample consisted of peripheral blood, taken on day 0 of AZD1222 vaccination. The TCR originated in an adult in good health. The chain links TRBV4-2 to TRBJ2-1, with 7 bases that match TRBD2. CDR3 nucleotides: TGTGCCAGCAGCCCTGGGGTAGCGGGTTACAATGAGCAGTTCTTC. This translates into CASSPGVAGYNEQFF.